The next 3 T cell receptor beta chains were all read from a single sample in a study of blood T cell repertoires in COVID-19. Sequencing was performed with immunoSEQ multiplex PCR; in TCRdb, only in-frame clones are kept and a portion is missing. The data show 140,000 or so clones, with about nine tenths seen just once and approximately 2.5% held by the top ten. The material sequenced was peripheral blood. All receptors come from a human donor with COVID-19, enrolled during active disease. The donor label of this sample is uncertain.

The DNA of the CDR3 is TGTGCCAGCAGTGACTCTGAGGGATCACCCCTCCACTTT. This sequence encodes CASSDSEGSPLHF. The chain carries TRBV6-4 and TRBJ1-6; D is unclear. Looked up from germline, CDR1 is MRHNA and CDR2 is SNTAGT. Trimming cost V 0 bases and J 10 bases, with 7 bases left between them. The CDR3 spans 13 residues.

The rearrangement joins TRBV11-3 to TRBJ2-1; TRBD2 might be the D (6 bases). Germline lookup yields CDR1 SGHNT and CDR2 YENEEA. V shed 4 bases and J shed 8 bases, with 18 bases lying between them. The CDR3 is 15 residues long. The CDR3 DNA reads TGTGCCAGCAGCTCCGGGACTTCCCCCGGGGATGAGCAGTTCTTC. Translated: CASSSGTSPGDEQFF.

The J gene is TRBJ2-7, the V gene TRBV5-1; maybe TRBD2 (5 bases). V shed 0 bases and J shed 6 bases, with 13 bases lying between them. Germline-derived CDR1 and CDR2 are SGHRS and YFSETQ. CDR3 length: 14 amino acids. DNA for the CDR3: TGCGCCAGCAGCTTGGCAGTTGAAGGAGGCGAGCAGTACTTC. Its protein is CASSLAVEGGEQYF.